This entry lists 31 T cell receptor beta chains sequenced from one sample in a study of T cell repertoires in ileal Crohn's disease. Sequencing was performed with immunoSEQ multiplex PCR; in TCRdb, only in-frame clones are kept and a portion is missing. The table shows several thousand clones, with 75% to 85% occurring only once. Source material: ileal tissue. These receptors were taken from an adult with Crohn's disease.

V gene TRBV4-2 combines with J gene TRBJ1-2; D might be TRBD1 (5 bases). CDR1 is LGHNA, CDR2 YNFKEQ, per germline. The CDR3 extends over 14 amino acids. V lost 0 bases, J lost 3 bases, and 8 bases lay in between. The CDR3 is CASSQDREDYGYTF. The CDR3 coding sequence is TGTGCCAGCAGCCAAGACAGGGAGGACTATGGCTACACCTTC.

The chain is built from TRBV25-1 and TRBJ2-7, with 10 bases matching TRBD1. There are 13 residues in the CDR3. Germline V CDR1 and CDR2: MGHDK, SYGVNS. V trimming: 7 bases; J trimming: 5 bases; junction bases outside the gene matches: 5. For the CDR3, the DNA is TGTGCCAGCACGGGGGACAGGGGCGACGAGCAGTACTTC. Translation: CASTGDRGDEQYF.

V usage is TRBV11-3 and J usage is TRBJ1-2; D call uncertain. This CDR3 has 13 residues. CDR1 and CDR2 (germline): SGHNT, YENEEA. V lost 7 bases, J lost 5 bases, and 14 bases lay in between. The CDR3: CASTQQDGYGYTF. Written as DNA, the CDR3 is TGTGCCAGCACCCAGCAGGATGGGTATGGCTACACCTTC.

The chain carries TRBV10-3 and TRBJ2-3; possible D gene TRBD2, 6 bases. CDR1 and CDR2 from the germline V gene are ENHRY and SYGVKD. This CDR3 has 14 residues. The V gene lost 7 bases and the J gene lost 1 base, with 12 bases spanning the gap. The CDR3 DNA sequence: TGTGCCATCAACGGGGGAAGTGGCACAGATACGCAGTATTTT. Protein product: CAINGGSGTDTQYF.

The chain is built from TRBV11-3 and TRBJ2-4; no definite D call. Trimming took off 1 base at V and 1 base at J, with 5 bases between the two ends. Germline CDR1 and CDR2: SGHNT and YENEEA. The CDR3 is 14 residues long. The CDR3 nucleotides read TGTGCCAGCAGCTTAGCGGGTGCCAAAAACATTCAGTACTTC. The encoded protein is CASSLAGAKNIQYF.

The V and J genes are TRBV7-8 and TRBJ2-5; possible D gene TRBD1, 6 bases. The CDR3 is 14 amino acids. V was pared by 5 bases and J by 1 base, with 11 bases between. Germline V lookup: CDR1 SGHVS, CDR2 FQNEAQ. This CDR3 reads CASSPRTVQETQYF. CDR3 sequence (DNA): TGTGCCAGCAGCCCCCGGACAGTCCAAGAGACCCAGTACTTC. Drawing the rest from reference TRBV7-8 and TRBJ2-5, the complete variable domain is GAGVSQSPRYKVAKRGQDVALRCDPISGHVSLFWYQQALGQGPEFLTYFQNEAQLDKSGLPSDRFFAERPEGSVSTLKIQRTQQEDSAVYLCASSPRTVQETQYFGPGTRLLVL.

The rearrangement uses TRBV9 and TRBJ2-2, with TRBD2 matching over 14 bases. The CDR3 spans 16 residues. V trimming: 4 bases; J trimming: 4 bases; junction bases outside the gene matches: 3. From germline, CDR1 is SGDLS and CDR2 YYNGEE. CDR3 DNA: TGTGCCAGCAGCTTCGGACTAGCGGGAGGCACCGGGGAGCTGTTTTTT. This sequence encodes CASSFGLAGGTGELFF.

The chain recombines TRBV2 with TRBJ2-3; the match to TRBD2 covers 11 bases. The CDR3 consists of 14 residues. V trimming: 10 bases; J trimming: 8 bases; junction bases outside the gene matches: 11. The germline V gene encodes CDR1 SNHLY and CDR2 FYNNEI. The DNA of the CDR3 is TGTGCCACTTTTAGCGGGAGGGCCGGGGGTACGCAGTATTTT. It specifies CATFSGRAGGTQYF.

This clone was counted only a few times. The chain uses TRBV5-1 and TRBJ1-5; TRBD1 aligns across 11 bases. The CDR3 sequence is 15 residues long. Trimming took 4 bases from V and 2 from J; bases not matched to a gene: 2. From germline, CDR1 is SGHRS and CDR2 YFSETQ. The chain's CDR3 is CASSRGQGGNQPQHF. CDR3 bases: TGCGCCAGCAGCCGGGGACAGGGGGGCAATCAGCCCCAGCATTTT.

V usage is TRBV5-1 and J usage is TRBJ2-3, with a possible D match to TRBD1 (5 bases). This CDR3 is 14 amino acids long. Between the trimmed V and J ends, which lost 5 bases and 0 bases, there was a span of 10 bases. CDR1 and CDR2 from the germline V gene are SGHRS and YFSETQ. CDR3: CASRQGSSTDTQYF. CDR3 bases: TGCGCCAGCAGGCAGGGATCTAGCACAGATACGCAGTATTTT.

This clone was observed a handful of times. The chain couples TRBV7-8 to TRBJ2-6; 7 nucleotides align to TRBD2. The CDR3 loop spans 19 amino acids. Per germline, CDR1 SGHVS and CDR2 FQNEAQ. V was clipped by 1 base and J by 0 bases; unmatched bases: 9. CDR3 bases: TGTGCCAGCAGCTTAGAAGGCGGGAGTCAAGACTCTGGGGCCAACGTCCTGACTTTC. Translation: CASSLEGGSQDSGANVLTF.

The chain joins TRBV7-2 to TRBJ2-7; D gene unclear. The CDR3 is 14 amino acids. Germline lookup yields CDR1 SGHTA and CDR2 FQGNSA. The V gene lost 5 bases and the J gene lost 7 bases, with 18 bases spanning the gap. CDR3 in DNA: TGTGCCAGCAGCCCCGCGGCGGCTTCTACGGAGCAGTACTTC. Translated: CASSPAAASTEQYF. The full variable domain, completed using reference TRBV7-2 and TRBJ2-7, is GAGVSQSPSNKVTEKGKDVELRCDPISGHTALYWYRQSLGQGLEFLIYFQGNSAPDKSGLPSDRFSAERTGGSVSTLTIQRTQQEDSAVYLCASSPAAASTEQYFGPGTRLTVT.

This chain links TRBV29-1 with TRBJ2-1; 12 nucleotides line up with TRBD2. Germline trimming cut 4 bases from V and 5 bases from J; bases unmatched to any gene: 9. Germline V gives CDR1 SQVTM, CDR2 ANQGSEA. The CDR3 consists of 16 residues. The CDR3 nucleotides read TGCAGCGTTGCGCCGCTAGCGGGAGGGCCGCACAATGAGCAGTTCTTC. This codes for CSVAPLAGGPHNEQFF.

V gene TRBV18 combines with J gene TRBJ1-6; D not certain. CDR1 and CDR2 (germline): KGHSH, LQKENI. The CDR3 contains 13 residues. V was trimmed by 3 bases and J by 7 bases, leaving 7 bases between them. This CDR3 is CASSPKQNSPLHF. Here the CDR3 DNA reads TGTGCCAGCTCACCCAAACAGAATTCACCCCTCCACTTT. The full variable domain, rest sourced from reference TRBV18 and TRBJ1-6, is NAGVMQNPRHLVRRRGQEARLRCSPMKGHSHVYWYRQLPEEGLKFMVYLQKENIIDESGMPKERFSAEFPKEGPSILRIQQVVRGDSAAYFCASSPKQNSPLHFGNGTRLTVT.

This sequence joins TRBV4-2 and TRBJ1-2, with 12 bases aligning to TRBD1. V was clipped by 2 bases and J by 4 bases; unmatched bases: 14. The CDR3 totals 19 residues. Per germline, CDR1 LGHNA and CDR2 YNFKEQ. The CDR3 loop reads CASSQTPRDRGRRSYGYTF. The DNA for the CDR3 is TGTGCCAGCAGCCAAACCCCCCGGGACAGGGGGCGAAGAAGCTATGGCTACACCTTC.

The rearrangement links TRBV27 to TRBJ1-2; unclear D gene. V shed 3 bases and J shed 7 bases, with 12 bases lying between them. Germline CDR1 and CDR2: MNHEY and SMNVEV (reference sequence). This CDR3 contains 13 residues. CDR3 sequence (DNA): TGTGCCAGCAGTTTCACGGAGAGAGGTGGCTACACCTTC. Translated: CASSFTERGGYTF.

The CDR3 sequence: CASSATGGPETQYF. The CDR3 DNA follows: TGTGCCAGCAGTGCCACAGGGGGCCCAGAGACCCAGTACTTC. V is TRBV6-1 and J is TRBJ2-5; TRBD1 aligns across 9 bases. The V segment lost 4 bases and the J segment 4 bases; nucleotides outside the gene matches: 4. Germline lookup yields CDR1 MNHNS and CDR2 SASEGT. This CDR3 comprises 14 residues.

The chain employs TRBV7-9 and TRBJ2-3; 8 positions match TRBD2. Germline V gives CDR1 SEHNR, CDR2 FQNEAQ (reference sequence). The J segment lost 3 bases and the V segment lost 0 bases, leaving 2 bases of the junction unmatched. CDR3 size: 15 residues. CDR3: CASSLAREVTDTQYF. The DNA for the CDR3 is TGTGCCAGCAGCTTAGCGCGGGAGGTTACAGATACGCAGTATTTT. Combining the CDR3 with reference TRBV7-9 and TRBJ2-3 gives the whole variable domain DTGVSQNPRHKITKRGQNVTFRCDPISEHNRLYWYRQTLGQGPEFLTYFQNEAQLEKSRLLSDRFSAERPKGSFSTLEIQRTEQGDSAMYLCASSLAREVTDTQYFGPGTRLTVL.

The chain carries TRBV25-1 and TRBJ2-6; 7 bases are a match to TRBD1. After removal of 5 bases from V and 0 bases from J, the junction contained 10 bases not matched to a gene. The CDR3 sequence is 18 residues long. Germline CDR1 MGHDK, CDR2 SYGVNS. The CDR3 coding sequence is TGTGCCAGCAGTTCGCGGACAGGTGCCTTCTCTGGGGCCAACGTCCTGACTTTC. It is translated as CASSSRTGAFSGANVLTF.

V gene TRBV7-3 combines with J gene TRBJ2-7; TRBD2 is a possible D gene (6 bases). V was clipped by 4 bases and J by 5 bases, with 18 bases between them. This CDR3 comprises 15 residues. The germline CDR1 and CDR2 sequences are SGHTA and FQGTGA. In DNA, the CDR3 is TGTGCCAGCAGCTCCTCGGACGGGAGTGTCGACGAGCAGTACTTC. It translates to CASSSSDGSVDEQYF.

This clone was picked up one time. The V and J genes are TRBV7-2 and TRBJ2-2; 10 nucleotides match TRBD2. The CDR3 consists of 16 residues. Germline assignment: CDR1 SGHTA and CDR2 FQGNSA. V lost 2 bases, J lost 6 bases, and 6 bases stayed unmatched. This CDR3 is CASSLWASGRSGELFF. The CDR3 DNA reads TGTGCCAGCAGCTTATGGGCTAGCGGGAGATCCGGGGAGCTGTTTTTT.

The chain couples TRBV5-5 to TRBJ2-1, with 14 bases fitting TRBD2. CDR3 length: 15 residues. Germline loops: CDR1 SGHKS, CDR2 YYEKEE (reference sequence). Losses at the gene ends were 3 bases for V and 4 bases for J; bases not matched to a gene: 0. CDR3 bases: TGTGCCAGCAGCTGGACTAGCGGGAGGTACAATGAGCAGTTCTTC. Amino acids: CASSWTSGRYNEQFF.

V gene TRBV29-1 combines with J gene TRBJ1-1; D uncertain. With 3 bases removed from V and 4 bases from J, the gap between germline ends came to 6 bases. Germline CDR1 SQVTM, CDR2 ANQGSEA. This CDR3 is built from 11 residues. The CDR3 region has the DNA TGCAGCGTTGACAGGCCCACTGAAGCTTTCTTT. Translated: CSVDRPTEAFF.

The V gene is TRBV11-3, the J gene TRBJ1-1; D not resolved. Trimming stripped 3 bases from V and 1 base from J, with 9 bases between. Germline CDR1 SGHNT, CDR2 YENEEA. The CDR3 runs 14 residues. CDR3 DNA sequence: TGTGCCAGCAGCTTGGGGAGGGAGAACACTGAAGCTTTCTTT. Translated: CASSLGRENTEAFF.

V usage is TRBV29-1 and J usage is TRBJ1-1; possibly TRBD1 for D (6 bases). The CDR3 length is 13 residues. With 4 bases removed from V and 5 bases from J, the gap between germline ends came to 14 bases. CDR1 and CDR2 from the germline V gene are SQVTM and ANQGSEA. CDR3 DNA sequence: TGCAGCGTTGCCAGGGGAGTCGGTACTGAAGCTTTCTTT. It yields the protein CSVARGVGTEAFF.

The gene calls are TRBV29-1 and TRBJ2-7, with 8 bases that match TRBD2. In germline, CDR1 is SQVTM, CDR2 ANQGSEA. V was pared by 5 bases and J by 0 bases, with 6 bases of the junction left unmatched. The CDR3 spans 14 residues. The CDR3 DNA reads as TGCAGCGTTCGGGGGGGGAGCGCCTCCTACGAGCAGTACTTC. Translated, it gives CSVRGGSASYEQYF.

V usage is TRBV30 and J usage is TRBJ2-7; the D gene is possibly TRBD2 (5 bases). Trimming took off 2 bases at V and 3 bases at J, with 14 bases between the two ends. The CDR3 covers 14 residues. The germline gives CDR1 GTSNPN, CDR2 SVGIG (reference sequence). The CDR3 nucleotides read TGTGCCTGGAGTATCGAGGGTAGAAGCTACGAGCAGTACTTC. Its protein is CAWSIEGRSYEQYF.

The V and J genes are TRBV18 and TRBJ2-7; D is possibly TRBD1 (7 bases). V lost 5 bases, J lost 4 bases, and 12 bases lay in between. CDR3 length: 13 residues. CDR1 and CDR2 (germline): KGHSH, LQKENI. DNA for the CDR3: TGTGCCAGCTCAGGGCAGGGGGGTTACGAGCAGTACTTC. Residues: CASSGQGGYEQYF.

This chain connects TRBV25-1 to TRBJ2-3, with 8 nucleotides matching TRBD1. Trimming cost V 6 bases and J 0 bases; bases outside gene matches: 5. The CDR3 covers 15 residues. Germline lookup yields CDR1 MGHDK and CDR2 SYGVNS. CDR3 bases: TGTGCCAGCAGCAACGCAGGGGGCAGCACAGATACGCAGTATTTT. Translated: CASSNAGGSTDTQYF.

This sequence joins TRBV5-1 and TRBJ2-5; tentatively, D is TRBD1 (5 bases). Between the trimmed V and J ends, which lost 1 base and 4 bases, there was a span of 5 bases. The germline V gene encodes CDR1 SGHRS and CDR2 YFSETQ. This CDR3 has 12 amino acids. The CDR3 reads CASSLRGETQYF. CDR3 DNA: TGCGCCAGCAGCTTGAGGGGAGAGACCCAGTACTTC.

The chain joins TRBV9 to TRBJ2-3; 11 bases match TRBD2. The length of the CDR3 is 17 residues. Trimming at V came to 3 bases and at J to 2 bases, leaving 8 bases not matched to a gene. The V gene's germline CDR1 is SGDLS and CDR2 YYNGEE. CDR3 in amino acids: CASSGAGTSGYTDTQYF. CDR3 nucleotide sequence: TGTGCCAGCAGCGGCGCTGGGACTAGCGGCTACACAGATACGCAGTATTTT.